This TCR beta chain was observed in a study of T and B cells in COVID-19 patients. For the study at large: Recovered patients mostly had mild to moderate COVID-19 managed as outpatients. About 90% of the 20 active-infection patients had comorbidities associated with unfavorable COVID-19 outcome.

TRB rearrangements were amplified by multiplex PCR with BIOMED2 TRB-A/B primers. TCRdb re-called the multiplex PCR reads through MiXCR, storing one row per CDR3 protein. The sample lists over 3,500 distinct CDR3 sequences, less than 30% seen once, with about 22% in the top ten. The CDR3 is 14 residues long. Trimming left V 2 bases short and J 6 bases short, with 11 bases between. CDR1 and CDR2 from the germline V gene are KGHSH and LQKENI. Findings and caveats of the study: Active COVID-19 showed highly clonal TRB repertoires; recovery showed diversity and richness above healthy donors.

Each TRB amplification used about 220-500 ng of genomic DNA from blood. This clonotype was seen just once. Its antigen is unknown. The sequencing input was blood. The genes are TRBV18 and TRBJ1-5, with D unresolved. This receptor was taken from a human donor with active COVID-19. CDR3 in amino acids: CASSPETSGQPQHF. CDR3 nucleotide sequence: TGTGCCAGCTCACCAGAGACTTCGGGTCAGCCCCAGCATTTT.